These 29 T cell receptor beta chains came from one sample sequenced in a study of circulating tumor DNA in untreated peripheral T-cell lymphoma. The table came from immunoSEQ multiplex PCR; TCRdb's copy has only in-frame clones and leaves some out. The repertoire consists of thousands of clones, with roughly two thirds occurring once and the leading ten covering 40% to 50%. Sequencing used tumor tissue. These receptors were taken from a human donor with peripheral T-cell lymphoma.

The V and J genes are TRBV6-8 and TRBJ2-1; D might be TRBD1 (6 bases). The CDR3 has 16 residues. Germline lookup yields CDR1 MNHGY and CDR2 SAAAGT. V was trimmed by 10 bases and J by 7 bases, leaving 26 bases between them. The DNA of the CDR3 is TGTGCCATCAGCCCCCGGGACGGCAAGGGGGATAATGAGCAGTTCTTC. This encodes CAISPRDGKGDNEQFF.

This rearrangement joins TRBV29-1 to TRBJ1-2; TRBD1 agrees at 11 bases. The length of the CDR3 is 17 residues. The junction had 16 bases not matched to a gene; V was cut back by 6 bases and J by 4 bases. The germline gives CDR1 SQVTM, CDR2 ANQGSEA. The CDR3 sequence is CSVNPGQGDQLAYGYTF. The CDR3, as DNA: TGCAGCGTCAATCCGGGACAGGGGGACCAGTTGGCCTATGGCTACACCTTC.

The CDR3 spells CATSRVRTRVETQYF. Written as DNA, the CDR3 is TGTGCCACCAGCAGAGTGAGGACCCGAGTAGAGACCCAGTACTTC. J is TRBJ2-5 and V is TRBV15; D not resolved. Between the trimmed V and J ends, which lost 1 base and 4 bases, there was a span of 13 bases. Germline-derived CDR1 and CDR2 are LNHNV and YYDKDF (reference sequence). This CDR3 has 15 amino acids.

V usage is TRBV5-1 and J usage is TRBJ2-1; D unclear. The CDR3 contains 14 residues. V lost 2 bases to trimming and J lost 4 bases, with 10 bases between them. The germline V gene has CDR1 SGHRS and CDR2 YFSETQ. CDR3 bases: TGCGCCAGCAGCTTTGGCAGTTATTACAATGAGCAGTTCTTC. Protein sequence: CASSFGSYYNEQFF.

Written as DNA, the CDR3 is TGTGCCAGCAGCTTAACCAATTTAGAGATCACAGATACGCAGTATTTT. Translating gives CASSLTNLEITDTQYF. The chain employs TRBV7-7 and TRBJ2-3; D gene unclear. Trimming stripped 2 bases from V and 2 bases from J, with 14 bases between. This CDR3 spans 16 amino acids. From germline, CDR1 is SSHAT and CDR2 FNYEAQ (reference sequence).

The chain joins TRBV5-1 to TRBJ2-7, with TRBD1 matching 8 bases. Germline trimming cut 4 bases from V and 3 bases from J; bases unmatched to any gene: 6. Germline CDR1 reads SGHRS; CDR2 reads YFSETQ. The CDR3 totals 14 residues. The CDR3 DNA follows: TGCGCCAGCAGCGAGCAGGGGGCGGGCTACGAGCAGTACTTC. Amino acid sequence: CASSEQGAGYEQYF. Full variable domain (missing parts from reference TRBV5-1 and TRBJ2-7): KAGVTQTPRYLIKTRGQQVTLSCSPISGHRSVSWYQQTPGQGLQFLFEYFSETQRNKGNFPGRFSGRQFSNSRSEMNVSTLELGDSALYLCASSEQGAGYEQYFGPGTRLTVT.

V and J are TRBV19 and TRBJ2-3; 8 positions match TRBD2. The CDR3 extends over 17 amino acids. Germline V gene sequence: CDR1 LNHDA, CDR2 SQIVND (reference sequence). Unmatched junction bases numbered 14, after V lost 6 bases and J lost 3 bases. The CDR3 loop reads CASRPGVEREWTDTQYF. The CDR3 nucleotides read TGTGCCAGTAGACCCGGGGTGGAGCGGGAGTGGACAGATACGCAGTATTTT.

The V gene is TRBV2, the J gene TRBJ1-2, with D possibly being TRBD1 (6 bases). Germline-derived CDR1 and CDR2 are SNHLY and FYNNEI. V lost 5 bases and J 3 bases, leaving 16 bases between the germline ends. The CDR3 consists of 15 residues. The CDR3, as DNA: TGTGCCAGCAGTAAGTACAGGGATAAGGACTATGGCTACACCTTC. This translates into CASSKYRDKDYGYTF.

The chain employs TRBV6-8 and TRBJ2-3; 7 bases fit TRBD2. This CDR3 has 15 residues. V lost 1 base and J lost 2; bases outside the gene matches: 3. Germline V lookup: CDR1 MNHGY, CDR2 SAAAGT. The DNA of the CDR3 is TGTGCCAGCAGTTACTATGGGACTACCACAGATACGCAGTATTTT. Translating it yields CASSYYGTTTDTQYF.

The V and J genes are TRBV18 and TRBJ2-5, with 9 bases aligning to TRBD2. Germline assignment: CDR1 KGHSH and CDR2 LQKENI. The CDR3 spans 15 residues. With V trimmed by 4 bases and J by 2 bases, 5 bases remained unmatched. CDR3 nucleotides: TGTGCCAGCTCACTGGGGCTAGCGGGACAAGAGACCCAGTACTTC. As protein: CASSLGLAGQETQYF.

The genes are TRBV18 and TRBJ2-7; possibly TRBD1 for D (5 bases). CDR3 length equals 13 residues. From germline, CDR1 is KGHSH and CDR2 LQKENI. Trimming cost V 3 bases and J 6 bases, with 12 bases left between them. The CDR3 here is CASSPGPRVEQYF. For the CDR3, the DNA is TGTGCCAGCTCACCGGGGCCAAGGGTCGAGCAGTACTTC. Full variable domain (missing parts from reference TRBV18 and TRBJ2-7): NAGVMQNPRHLVRRRGQEARLRCSPMKGHSHVYWYRQLPEEGLKFMVYLQKENIIDESGMPKERFSAEFPKEGPSILRIQQVVRGDSAAYFCASSPGPRVEQYFGPGTRLTVT.

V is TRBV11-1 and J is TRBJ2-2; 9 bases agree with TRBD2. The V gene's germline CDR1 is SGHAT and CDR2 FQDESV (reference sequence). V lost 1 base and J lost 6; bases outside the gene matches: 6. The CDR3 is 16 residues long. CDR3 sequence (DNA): TGTGCCAGCAGCTTAGTGGGATTAGCGGGAGCCGGGGAGCTGTTTTTT. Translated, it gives CASSLVGLAGAGELFF.

In nucleotides, the CDR3 is TGTGCCAGCAGTTACCAGGACGGTACAGATACGCAGTATTTT. It encodes CASSYQDGTDTQYF. J is TRBJ2-3 and V is TRBV6-8; D gene ambiguous. V was clipped by 2 bases and J by 3 bases, with 9 bases between them. Germline V CDR1 and CDR2: MNHGY, SAAAGT. This CDR3 is 14 amino acids long.

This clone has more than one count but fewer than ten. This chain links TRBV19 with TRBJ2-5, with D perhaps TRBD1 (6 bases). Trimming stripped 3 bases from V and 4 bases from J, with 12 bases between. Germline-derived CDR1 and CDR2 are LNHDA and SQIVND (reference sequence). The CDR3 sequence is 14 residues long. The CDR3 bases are TGTGCCAGTAGTATCACAGGGACCCGAGAGACCCAGTACTTC. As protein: CASSITGTRETQYF.

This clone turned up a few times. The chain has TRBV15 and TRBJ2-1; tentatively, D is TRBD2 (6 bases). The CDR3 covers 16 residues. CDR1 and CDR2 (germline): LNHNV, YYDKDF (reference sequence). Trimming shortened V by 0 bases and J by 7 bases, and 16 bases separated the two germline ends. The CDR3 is CATSRDPPGEGNEQFF. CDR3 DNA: TGTGCCACCAGCAGAGACCCTCCGGGAGAGGGAAATGAGCAGTTCTTC. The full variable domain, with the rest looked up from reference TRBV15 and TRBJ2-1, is DAMVIQNPRYQVTQFGKPVTLSCSQTLNHNVMYWYQQKSSQAPKLLFHYYDKDFNNEADTPDNFQSRRPNTSFCFLDIRSPGLGDTAMYLCATSRDPPGEGNEQFFGPGTRLTVL.

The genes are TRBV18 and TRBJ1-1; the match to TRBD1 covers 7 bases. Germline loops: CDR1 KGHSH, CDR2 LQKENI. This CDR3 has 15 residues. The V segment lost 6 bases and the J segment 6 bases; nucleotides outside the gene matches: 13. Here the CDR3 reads CASSPGIGTASEAFF. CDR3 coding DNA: TGTGCCAGCTCCCCGGGGATCGGGACAGCTTCTGAAGCTTTCTTT.

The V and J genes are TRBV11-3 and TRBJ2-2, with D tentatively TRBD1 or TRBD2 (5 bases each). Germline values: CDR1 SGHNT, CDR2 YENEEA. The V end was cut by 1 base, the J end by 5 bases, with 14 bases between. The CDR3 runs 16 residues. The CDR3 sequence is CASSLGRGVGTGELFF. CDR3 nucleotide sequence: TGTGCCAGCAGCTTAGGTCGAGGGGTTGGGACCGGGGAGCTGTTTTTT.

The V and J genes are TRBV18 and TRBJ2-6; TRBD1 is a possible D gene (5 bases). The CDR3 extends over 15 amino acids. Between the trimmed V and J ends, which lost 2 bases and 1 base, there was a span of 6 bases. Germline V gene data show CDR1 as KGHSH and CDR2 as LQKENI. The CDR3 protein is CASSPRGSGANVLTF. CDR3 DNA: TGTGCCAGCTCACCAAGGGGTTCTGGGGCCAACGTCCTGACTTTC.

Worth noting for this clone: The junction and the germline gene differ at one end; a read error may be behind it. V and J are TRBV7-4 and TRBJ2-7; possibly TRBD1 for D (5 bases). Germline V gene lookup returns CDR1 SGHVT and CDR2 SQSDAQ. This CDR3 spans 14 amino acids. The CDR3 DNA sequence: TGTACCAGCAGCTCTGCTCTTCAGGGCTACGAGCAGTACTTC. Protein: CTSSSALQGYEQYF. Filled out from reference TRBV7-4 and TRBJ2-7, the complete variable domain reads GAGVSQSPRYKVAKRGRDVALRCDSISGHVTLYWYRQTLGQGSEVLTYSQSDAQRDKSGRPSGRFSAERPERSVSTLKIQRTEQGDSAVYLCTSSSALQGYEQYFGPGTRLTVT.

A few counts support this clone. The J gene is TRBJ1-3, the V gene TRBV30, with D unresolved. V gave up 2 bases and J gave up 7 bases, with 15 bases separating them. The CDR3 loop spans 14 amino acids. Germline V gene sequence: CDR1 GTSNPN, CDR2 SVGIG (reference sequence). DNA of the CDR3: TGTGCCTGGAGTTATAGGAGAAAAAGCAACACCATATATTTT. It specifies CAWSYRRKSNTIYF.

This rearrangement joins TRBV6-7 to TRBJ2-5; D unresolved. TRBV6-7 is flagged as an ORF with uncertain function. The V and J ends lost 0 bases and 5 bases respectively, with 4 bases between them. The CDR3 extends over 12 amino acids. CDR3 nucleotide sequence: TGTGCCAGCAGTTACTCTTGGGAGACCCAGTACTTC. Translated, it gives CASSYSWETQYF.

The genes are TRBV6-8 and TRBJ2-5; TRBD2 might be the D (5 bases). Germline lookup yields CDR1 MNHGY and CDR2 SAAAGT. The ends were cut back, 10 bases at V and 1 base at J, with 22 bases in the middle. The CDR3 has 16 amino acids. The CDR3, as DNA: TGTGCCACCTCACAACTAAAAGCGGACTCCCAAGAGACCCAGTACTTC. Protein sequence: CATSQLKADSQETQYF.

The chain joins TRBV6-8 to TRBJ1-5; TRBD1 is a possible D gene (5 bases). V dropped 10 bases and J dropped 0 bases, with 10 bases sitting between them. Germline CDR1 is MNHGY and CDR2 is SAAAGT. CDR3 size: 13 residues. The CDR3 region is CATRDLSNQPQHF. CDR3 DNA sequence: TGTGCCACCAGGGATCTTAGCAATCAGCCCCAGCATTTT.

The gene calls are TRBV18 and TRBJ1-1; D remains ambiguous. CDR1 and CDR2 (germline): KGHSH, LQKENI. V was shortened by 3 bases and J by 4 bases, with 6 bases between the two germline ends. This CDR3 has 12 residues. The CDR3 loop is CASSPGSTEAFF. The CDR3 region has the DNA TGTGCCAGCTCACCGGGTAGCACTGAAGCTTTCTTT.

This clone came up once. The CDR3 protein is CASSQGGLAGTNTGELFF. As DNA, the CDR3 is TGTGCCAGCAGCCAAGGGGGACTAGCGGGCACCAACACCGGGGAGCTGTTTTTT. The chain combines TRBV11-3 with TRBJ2-2; TRBD2 aligns across 12 bases. From germline, CDR1 is SGHNT and CDR2 YENEEA. The CDR3 runs 18 residues. V trimming: 5 bases; J trimming: 2 bases; junction bases outside the gene matches: 9.

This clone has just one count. The CDR3 DNA reads as TGTGCCAGTTCTAGGCAAGCGGTCGAGACCCAGTACTTC. Translated: CASSRQAVETQYF. V usage is TRBV19 and J usage is TRBJ2-5; tentatively, D is TRBD2 (5 bases). Trimming cost V 8 bases and J 5 bases, with 15 bases left between them. There are 13 residues in the CDR3. Germline CDR1 and CDR2: LNHDA and SQIVND (reference sequence).

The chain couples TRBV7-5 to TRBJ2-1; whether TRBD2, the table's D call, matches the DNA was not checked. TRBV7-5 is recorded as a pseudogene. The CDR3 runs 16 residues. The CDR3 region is CASGLSTSSAYNEQFF. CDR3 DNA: TGTGCCAGTGGCCTATCCACTAGTAGCGCCTACAATGAGCAGTTCTTC.

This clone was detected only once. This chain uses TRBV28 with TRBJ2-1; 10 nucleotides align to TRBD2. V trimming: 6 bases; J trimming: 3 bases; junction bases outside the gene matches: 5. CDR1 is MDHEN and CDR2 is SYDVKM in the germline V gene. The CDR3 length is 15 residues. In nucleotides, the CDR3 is TGTGCCAGCAGGGTTGTAGCGGGGGGCTACAATGAGCAGTTCTTC. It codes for CASRVVAGGYNEQFF.

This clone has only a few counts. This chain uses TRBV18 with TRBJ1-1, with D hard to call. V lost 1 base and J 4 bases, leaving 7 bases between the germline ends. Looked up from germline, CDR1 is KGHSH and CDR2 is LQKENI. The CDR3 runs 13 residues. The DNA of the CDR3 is TGTGCCAGCTCACCACAAGTGATCACTGAAGCTTTCTTT. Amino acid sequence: CASSPQVITEAFF.